The 20 T cell receptor beta chains presented below share a single source sample, sequenced in a study of blood T cells in healthy people across ages. A J-beta primer mix and a sample-barcoded 5' primer were used in a second PCR of about 6 to 12 cycles. TCRdb re-derived calls from the 5' RACE reads in MiXCR, one entry per CDR3 protein. There are about 800,000 distinct CDR3 sequences in the sample; 58% occur only once, and over 20% lies in the top ten. The sequenced sample was blood. The source is a man aged 25-40 years in good health.

The genes are TRBV12-3 or TRBV12-4 and TRBJ2-3; maybe TRBD1 (5 bases). The V and J ends lost 2 bases and 0 bases respectively, with 18 bases between them. The CDR3 is 18 residues long. The CDR3 spells CASSLLPQGGPSTDTQYF. DNA of the CDR3: TGTGCCAGCAGTTTACTCCCGCAGGGCGGTCCTAGCACAGATACGCAGTATTTT.

This clonotype was seen more than once but under ten times. The CDR3 loop is CSVDLRGLGEQYF. CDR3 sequence (DNA): TGCAGCGTTGATCTTAGGGGCCTGGGGGAGCAGTACTTC. The rearrangement joins TRBV29-1 to TRBJ2-5, with D perhaps being TRBD1 or TRBD2 (5 bases each). Trimming took off 3 bases at V and 11 bases at J, with 19 bases between the two ends. Germline lookup yields CDR1 SQVTM and CDR2 ANQGSEA. The CDR3 runs to 13 residues. Filled out from reference TRBV29-1 and TRBJ2-5, the complete variable domain reads SAVISQKPSRDICQRGTSLTIQCQVDSQVTMMFWYRQQPGQSLTLIATANQGSEATYESGFVIDKFPISRPNLTFSTLTVSNMSPEDSSIYLCSVDLRGLGEQYFGPGTRLLVL.

The chain has TRBV6-6 and TRBJ2-7, with D unclear. Trimming shortened V by 2 bases and J by 6 bases, and 8 bases separated the two germline ends. This CDR3 is built from 12 residues. In germline, CDR1 is MNHNY, CDR2 SVGAGI (reference sequence). The CDR3 here is CASSYTVGEQYF. CDR3 nucleotides: TGTGCCAGCAGTTACACGGTCGGCGAGCAGTACTTC.

This clonotype was recorded only once. The genes are TRBV4-2 and TRBJ2-2; possibly TRBD1 for D (5 bases). The CDR3 runs 17 residues. The ends were cut back, 1 base at V and 1 base at J, with 13 bases in the middle. Germline V gene data show CDR1 as LGHNA and CDR2 as YNFKEQ. CDR3 nucleotide sequence: TGTGCCAGCAGCCAAGTCGGTCAGACAGAGAACACCGGGGAGCTGTTTTTT. Amino acids: CASSQVGQTENTGELFF.

The rearrangement uses TRBV24-1 and TRBJ2-1, with 15 bases aligning to TRBD2. CDR1 and CDR2 (germline): KGHDR, SFDVKD. CDR3 length: 22 amino acids. The ends lost 4 bases at V and 0 bases at J; junction bases unmatched: 15. In nucleotides, the CDR3 is TGTGCCACCAGTGACTCCGGACTAGCGGGAGGGCCCTTATCGAGCTCCTACAATGAGCAGTTCTTC. Its protein product is CATSDSGLAGGPLSSSYNEQFF.

In its sample, this clonotype was seen many times. The chain couples TRBV7-2 to TRBJ2-5, with TRBD2 as a possible D gene (7 bases). Germline CDR1 is SGHTA and CDR2 is FQGNSA. Trimming stripped 5 bases from V and 4 bases from J, with 11 bases between. The CDR3 is made up of 13 amino acids. The CDR3 DNA is TGTGCCAGCAGCAAGGGGGGGTCAGAGACCCAGTACTTC. It encodes CASSKGGSETQYF.

The chain combines TRBV12-3 or TRBV12-4 with TRBJ2-1; tentatively, D is TRBD1 or TRBD2 (5 bases each). Trimming removed 5 bases from V and 5 bases from J, with 16 bases in between. CDR3 length: 15 amino acids. The CDR3 DNA sequence: TGTGCCAGCAGTCCCCATCCCAGGGACCACAATGAGCAGTTCTTC. Residues: CASSPHPRDHNEQFF.

This clonotype has just one count. This chain joins TRBV3-1 and TRBJ1-2; no clear D. Trimming removed 0 bases from V and 5 bases from J, with 13 bases in between. Germline lookup yields CDR1 LGHDT and CDR2 YNNKEL (reference sequence). CDR3 length: 15 residues. The CDR3: CASSQDARGWYGYTF. In nucleotides, the CDR3 is TGTGCCAGCAGCCAAGATGCTAGAGGGTGGTATGGCTACACCTTC.

The V call is TRBV29-1, the J call TRBJ2-7, with D perhaps matching TRBD1 or TRBD2 (5 bases each). The CDR3 has 14 residues. The V gene's germline CDR1 is SQVTM and CDR2 ANQGSEA. Trimming took off 4 bases at V and 2 bases at J, with 15 bases between the two ends. Here the CDR3 DNA reads TGCAGCGTTGTCGCCCCGGGGACCCCCTACGAGCAGTACTTC. This gives the protein CSVVAPGTPYEQYF.

This clonotype was counted at least ten times. This rearrangement joins TRBV20-1 to TRBJ2-3, with D perhaps matching TRBD1 (6 bases). Germline V gene lookup returns CDR1 DFQATT and CDR2 SNEGSKA (reference sequence). CDR3 length: 14 residues. Trimming removed 0 bases at V and 0 bases at J, with 7 bases between. DNA for the CDR3: TGCAGTGCTAGAGAAACAGGGAGCACAGATACGCAGTATTTT. It codes for CSARETGSTDTQYF.

Concerning this clonotype: One end of the junction is discordant with germline, which a read error may explain. The J gene is TRBJ2-3, the V gene TRBV7-9; no clear D. The germline V gene has CDR1 SEHNR and CDR2 FQNEAQ (reference sequence). This CDR3 has 14 amino acids. The CDR3 sequence is CASSLDGSTDTQYF. The DNA of the CDR3 is TGTGCCAGCAGTTTAGACGGGAGCACAGATACGCAGTATTTT.

V gene TRBV4-3 combines with J gene TRBJ2-1, with 8 nucleotides matching TRBD2. Germline V gives CDR1 LGHNA, CDR2 YSLEER. This CDR3 contains 18 residues. Trimming took 0 bases from V and 6 from J; bases not matched to a gene: 13. The CDR3 sequence: CASSQEVASGPNTNEQFF. The DNA for the CDR3 is TGCGCCAGCAGCCAAGAGGTGGCTAGCGGGCCGAATACCAATGAGCAGTTCTTC.

The chain couples TRBV24-1 to TRBJ2-3; TRBD2 matches at 10 bases. Germline values: CDR1 KGHDR, CDR2 SFDVKD. J lost 5 bases, V lost 3 bases, and 13 bases had no gene match. The CDR3 has 18 residues. CDR3 sequence reads: CATSDVGLAGVGKDTQYF. In DNA form, the CDR3 reads TGTGCCACCAGTGATGTGGGGCTAGCGGGAGTGGGGAAAGATACGCAGTATTTT.

The genes are TRBV15 and TRBJ2-4, with D perhaps assigned TRBD1 or TRBD2 (5 bases each). V lost 0 bases and J lost 0, with 12 bases in between. Looked up from germline, CDR1 is LNHNV and CDR2 is YYDKDF (reference sequence). The CDR3 consists of 17 residues. In nucleotides, the CDR3 is TGTGCCACCAGCAGAGATCCCTGGGGGTTAGCCAAAAACATTCAGTACTTC. Protein: CATSRDPWGLAKNIQYF.

This clonotype was observed a handful of times. The V call is TRBV7-2, the J call TRBJ2-7; D is uncertain. The CDR3 is 14 amino acids. Per germline, CDR1 SGHTA and CDR2 FQGNSA. The V gene lost 4 bases and the J gene lost 0 bases, with 10 bases spanning the gap. CDR3 in DNA: TGTGCCAGCAGCTCCCCGGCATCCTCCTACGAGCAGTACTTC. It translates to CASSSPASSYEQYF.

The CDR3 bases are TGTGCCAGCAGTCTTGGACAGAGATATCGGCCCCAGCATTTT. Protein sequence: CASSLGQRYRPQHF. This chain uses TRBV28 with TRBJ1-5, with a weak D call TRBD1 (6 bases). This CDR3 is built from 14 residues. CDR1 and CDR2 from the germline V gene are MDHEN and SYDVKM. Between the trimmed V and J ends, which lost 5 bases and 9 bases, there was a span of 17 bases.

The V and J genes are TRBV11-1 and TRBJ2-1; 9 bases are a match to TRBD2. V was clipped by 4 bases and J by 4 bases; unmatched bases: 5. Per the germline V gene, CDR1 is SGHAT and CDR2 is FQDESV (reference sequence). CDR3 length: 15 residues. The CDR3 region has the DNA TGTGCCAGCAGCTCGGGACTAGCAATTTACAATGAGCAGTTCTTC. It translates to CASSSGLAIYNEQFF.

This clonotype appeared a few times. The gene calls are TRBV12-3 or TRBV12-4 and TRBJ2-7, with no clear D. The CDR3 consists of 13 residues. The V end was cut by 4 bases, the J end by 1 base, with 8 bases between. In nucleotides, the CDR3 is TGTGCCAGCAGTTCTCTAAATTCCTACGAGCAGTACTTC. This sequence encodes CASSSLNSYEQYF.

The chain couples TRBV20-1 to TRBJ1-4, with 7 nucleotides matching TRBD1. Trimming cost V 4 bases and J 8 bases; bases outside gene matches: 7. The CDR3 totals 13 residues. CDR1 is DFQATT, CDR2 SNEGSKA, per germline (reference sequence). The CDR3 reads CSANPGGGEKLFF. The CDR3 nucleotides are TGCAGTGCTAATCCAGGGGGGGGCGAAAAACTGTTTTTT.

The J gene is TRBJ2-7, the V gene TRBV5-1; D is unresolved. With 4 bases removed from V and 5 bases from J, the gap between germline ends came to 22 bases. The CDR3 runs to 16 residues. CDR1 SGHRS and CDR2 YFSETQ come from the germline V gene. The CDR3 loop is CASSLDGRTLSDEQYF. CDR3 coding DNA: TGCGCCAGCAGCCTGGACGGAAGGACCCTTTCCGACGAGCAGTACTTC.